These 10 T cell receptor beta chains share one sample of origin, sequenced in a study of esophageal squamous cell carcinoma under preoperative chemotherapy. TCRdb reanalysed the PCR reads using MiXCR and keeps one entry per CDR3 protein. The sample holds about 32,000 distinct CDR3 sequences, 40% to 65% seen once. Time point in this sample: after preoperative PTX-NDP chemotherapy. Sampling was done from a patient given preoperative chemotherapy. The receptors originated from a human donor with esophageal squamous cell carcinoma. The donor label of this sample is uncertain.

The chain joins TRBV7-8 to TRBJ2-3, with D perhaps assigned TRBD1 or TRBD2 (5 bases each). This CDR3 has 12 residues. Per germline, CDR1 SGHVS and CDR2 FQNEAQ. Trimming took off 8 bases at V and 5 bases at J, with 11 bases between the two ends. Written as DNA, the CDR3 is TGTGCCAGCGGCCGGGGCCAAGATACGCAGTATTTT. It yields the protein CASGRGQDTQYF.

The rearrangement joins TRBV6-1 to TRBJ2-1, with D perhaps matching TRBD2 (5 bases). The CDR3 runs 14 residues. Germline values: CDR1 MNHNS, CDR2 SASEGT. V was cut by 7 bases and J by 0 bases, with 10 bases left in between. DNA of the CDR3: TGTGCCAGCAAACGGGATCCCTCCTACAATGAGCAGTTCTTC. It encodes CASKRDPSYNEQFF.

Turning to this clonotype: The junction does not match germline at one end; this may be a read error. The chain carries TRBV5-1 and TRBJ2-7; D might be TRBD2 (5 bases). The DNA matches TRBJ2-1 better at its end, which makes the J call doubtful. The CDR3 extends over 13 amino acids. Germline-derived CDR1 and CDR2 are SGHRS and YFSETQ. As DNA, the CDR3 is TGCGCCAGCAGCCCTAGCTCCGACAATGAGCAGTTCTTC. The encoded protein is CASSPSSDNEQFF.

Worth noting for this clonotype: One end of the junction fails to match germline, which may point to a read error. The rearrangement uses TRBV7-3 and TRBJ2-4; D assignment may be TRBD1 or TRBD2 (5 bases each). The CDR3 has 14 residues. CDR1 is SGHTA and CDR2 is FQGTGA in the germline V gene. DNA for the CDR3: TGTGGCAGCTCGGGGCTGTGTGGCAAAAACACTCAGTATTTC. Its translation is CGSSGLCGKNTQYF.

This clonotype was detected ten times or more. As DNA, the CDR3 is TGTGCCAGCAGTGAAGTAGGAGAGGATGAGCAGTACTTC. It yields the protein CASSEVGEDEQYF. The chain joins TRBV6-1 to TRBJ2-5; D gene ambiguous. This CDR3 contains 13 residues. Germline-derived CDR1 and CDR2 are MNHNS and SASEGT. Deletions cut 1 base from V and 11 bases from J, with 14 bases between.

This clonotype showed up many times. Relative to the germline gene, one junction end is altered; a read error may explain this. This chain connects TRBV11-3 to TRBJ2-1; D is possibly TRBD2 (6 bases). The J call may not be correct, given that the DNA end is closer to TRBJ2-7. Germline lookup yields CDR1 SGHNT and CDR2 YENEEA. This CDR3 is built from 14 residues. The CDR3: CASSFTLATYEQYF. For the CDR3, the DNA is TGTGCCAGCAGCTTTACTCTAGCGACCTATGAGCAGTACTTC.

Comments on this clonotype: The junction does not match germline at one end; this may be a read error. This chain connects TRBV12-3 or TRBV12-4 to TRBJ2-4; TRBD2 is a possible D gene (5 bases). The CDR3 covers 16 residues. The CDR3, as DNA: TGTGCCAGCAGTACCACTAGGGTGTGCGCCACAGACATGCAGTATTTC. Its protein product is CASSTTRVCATDMQYF.

Concerning this clonotype: It is likely a read error, because the conserved phenylalanine at the end of the CDR3 is missing. Because the CDR3's place on the DNA is in doubt, the DNA is left out and the CDR3 is given as listed by TCRdb. The genes are TRBV7-9 and TRBJ2-5; the table names TRBD1, a call not compared with the DNA. Both ends counted, the CDR3 spans 18 residues. Germline-derived CDR1 and CDR2 are SEHNR and FQNEAQ (reference sequence). The chain's CDR3 is CASSLARFEGGIQETWYL.

This clonotype has more than one count but fewer than ten. The chain links TRBV5-1 to TRBJ2-3, with 10 bases lining up with TRBD2. Germline V lookup: CDR1 SGHRS, CDR2 YFSETQ. The V and J ends lost 4 bases and 6 bases, in that order; junction bases with no gene match: 2. This CDR3 is built from 13 residues. CDR3: CASSRTSGDTQYF. CDR3 DNA sequence: TGCGCCAGCAGCCGGACTAGCGGTGATACGCAGTATTTT.

The J gene is TRBJ2-1, the V gene TRBV10-3; possibly TRBD2 for D (6 bases). The DNA end lines up better with TRBJ2-5; the J call may be wrong. This CDR3 contains 16 residues. From germline, CDR1 is ENHRY and CDR2 SYGVKD. The DNA of the CDR3 is TGTGCCATCAGTGAGTCGACTAGTGGGTCCGAAGAGACCCAGTACTTC. As protein: CAISESTSGSEETQYF.